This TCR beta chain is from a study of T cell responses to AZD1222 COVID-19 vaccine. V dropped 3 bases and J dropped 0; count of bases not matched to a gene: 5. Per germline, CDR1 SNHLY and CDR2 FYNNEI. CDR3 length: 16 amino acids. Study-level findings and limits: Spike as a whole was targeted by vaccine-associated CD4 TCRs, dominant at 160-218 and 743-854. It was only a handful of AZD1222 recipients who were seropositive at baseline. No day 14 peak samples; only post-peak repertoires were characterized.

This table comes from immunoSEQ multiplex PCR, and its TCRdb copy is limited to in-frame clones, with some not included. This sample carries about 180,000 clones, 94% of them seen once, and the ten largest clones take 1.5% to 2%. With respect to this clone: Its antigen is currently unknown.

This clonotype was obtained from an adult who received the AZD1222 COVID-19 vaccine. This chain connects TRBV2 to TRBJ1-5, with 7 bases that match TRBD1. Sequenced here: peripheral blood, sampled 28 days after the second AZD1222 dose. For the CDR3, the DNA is TGTGCCAGCAGTGAGCCGACAGGGATTAGCAATCAGCCCCAGCATTTT. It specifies CASSEPTGISNQPQHF.